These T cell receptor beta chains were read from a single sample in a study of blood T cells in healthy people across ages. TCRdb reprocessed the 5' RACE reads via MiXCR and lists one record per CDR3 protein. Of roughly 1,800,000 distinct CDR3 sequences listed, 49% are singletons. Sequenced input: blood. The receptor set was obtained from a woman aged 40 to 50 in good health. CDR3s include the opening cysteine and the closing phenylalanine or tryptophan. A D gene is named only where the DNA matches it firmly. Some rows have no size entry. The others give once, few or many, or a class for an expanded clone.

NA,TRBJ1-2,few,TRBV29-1,CSVEDVQGNYGYTF,TGCAGCGTTGAAGATGTTCAGGGGAACTATGGCTACACCTTC
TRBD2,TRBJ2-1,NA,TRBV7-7,CASSPMRGTSVYEQFF,TGTGCTAGCAGCCCCATGCGAGGGACTAGCGTGTATGAGCAGTTCTTC
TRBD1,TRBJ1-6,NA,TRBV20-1,CSAPKLGQRNSPLHF,TGCAGTGCTCCTAAACTGGGACAGAGAAATTCACCCCTCCACTTT
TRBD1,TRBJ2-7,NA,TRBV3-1,CASSQRDGFGQGRTYEQYF,TGTGCCAGCAGCCAAAGGGATGGGTTCGGACAGGGGCGAACCTACGAGCAGTACTTC
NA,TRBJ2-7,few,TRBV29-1,CSVGRGTYEQYF,TGCAGCGTTGGCAGGGGCACCTACGAGCAGTACTTC
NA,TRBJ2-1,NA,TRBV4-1,CASSQEDYDEQFF,TGCGCCAGCAGCCAAGAGGACTACGATGAGCAGTTCTTC
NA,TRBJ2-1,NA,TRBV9,CASSVAFRDFYNEQFF,TGTGCCAGCAGCGTAGCCTTCCGGGACTTCTACAATGAGCAGTTCTTC
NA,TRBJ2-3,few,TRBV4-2,CASSQGSFPDTQYF,TGTGCCAGCAGCCAAGGTTCCTTCCCAGATACGCAGTATTTT
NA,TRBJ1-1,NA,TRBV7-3,CASTKSGYTEAFF,TGTGCCAGCACGAAATCCGGATACACTGAAGCTTTCTTT
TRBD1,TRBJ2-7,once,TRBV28,CASSQLRDSYEQYF,TGTGCCAGCAGCCAACTCCGGGACAGCTACGAGCAGTACTTC
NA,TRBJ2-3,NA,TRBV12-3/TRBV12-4,CASGPGTGDTQYF,TGTGCCAGCGGTCCCGGGACCGGAGATACGCAGTATTTT
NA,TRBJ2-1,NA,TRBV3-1,CASSQEELEQFF,TGTGCCAGCAGCCAAGAGGAGCTCGAGCAGTTCTTC
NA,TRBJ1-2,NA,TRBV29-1,CSVGRGVYGYTF,TGCAGCGTTGGTCGGGGTGTCTATGGCTACACCTTC
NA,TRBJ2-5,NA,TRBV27,CASSLSDTLGQYF,TGTGCCAGCAGTTTATCCGACACCTTGGGGCAGTACTTC
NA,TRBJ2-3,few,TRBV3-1,CASSLLDSDTQYF,TGTGCCAGCAGCCTCTTGGACTCGGATACGCAGTATTTT
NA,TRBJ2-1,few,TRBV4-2,CASSQEGLGGPNEQFF,TGTGCCAGCAGCCAAGAGGGGTTAGGGGGGCCAAATGAGCAGTTCTTC
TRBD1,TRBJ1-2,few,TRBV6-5,CASGRDRGSSYTF,TGTGCCAGCGGACGGGACAGGGGGTCCAGCTACACCTTC
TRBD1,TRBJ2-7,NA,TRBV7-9,CASSSQGPSYNEQYF,TGTGCCAGCAGCTCACAGGGGCCCTCCTACAATGAGCAGTACTTC
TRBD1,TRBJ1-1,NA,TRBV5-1,CASSTTGRELAEAFF,TGCGCCAGCAGCACGACAGGGCGCGAGCTAGCTGAAGCTTTCTTT
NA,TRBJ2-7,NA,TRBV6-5,CASRSGTTYEQYF,TGTGCCAGCAGATCCGGGACAACCTACGAGCAGTACTTC
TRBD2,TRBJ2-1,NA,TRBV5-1,CASSSRGTSGDYNEQFF,TGCGCCAGCAGCTCGAGGGGGACTAGCGGGGACTACAATGAGCAGTTCTTC
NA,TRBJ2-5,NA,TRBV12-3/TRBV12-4,CASSPPGLLPETQYF,TGTGCCAGCAGCCCTCCGGGGCTCCTACCGGAGACCCAGTACTTC
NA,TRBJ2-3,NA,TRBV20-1,CSANGASSTDTQYF,TGCAGTGCCAACGGGGCCTCTAGCACAGATACGCAGTATTTT
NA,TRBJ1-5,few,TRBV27,CASSLSLNQPQHF,TGTGCCAGCAGTTTAAGCCTGAATCAGCCCCAGCATTTT
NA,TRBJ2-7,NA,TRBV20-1,CSAHKEVGLDEQYF,TGCAGTGCTCATAAGGAAGTGGGGCTCGACGAGCAGTACTTC
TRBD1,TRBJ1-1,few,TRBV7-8,CASSSGTGGSEAFF,TGTGCCAGCAGCTCAGGGACAGGGGGGTCTGAAGCTTTCTTT
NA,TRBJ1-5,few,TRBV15,CATSKGDQPQHF,TGTGCCACCAGCAAAGGGGATCAGCCCCAGCATTTT
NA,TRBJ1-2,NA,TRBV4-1,CASSLYHGSNYGYTF,TGCGCCAGCAGCCTTTATCATGGATCGAACTATGGCTACACCTTC
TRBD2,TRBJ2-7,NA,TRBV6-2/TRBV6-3,CASTGGTSSDEQYF,TGTGCCAGCACCGGGGGGACTAGCAGCGACGAGCAGTACTTC
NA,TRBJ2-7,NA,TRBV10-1,CASSVQGTHEQYF,TGCGCCAGCAGTGTCCAGGGGACCCACGAGCAGTACTTC
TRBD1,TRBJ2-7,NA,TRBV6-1,CASSAYVQGPYEQYF,TGTGCCAGCAGTGCCTATGTACAGGGGCCCTACGAGCAGTACTTC
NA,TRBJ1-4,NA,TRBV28,CASGEEKLFF,TGTGCCAGCGGTGAGGAAAAACTGTTTTTT
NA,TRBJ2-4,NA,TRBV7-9,CASSIREMGKNIQYF,TGTGCCAGCAGCATCCGGGAAATGGGCAAAAACATTCAGTACTTC
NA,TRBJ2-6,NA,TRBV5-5,CASSHFQGGGANVLTF,TGTGCCAGCAGTCATTTCCAGGGAGGTGGGGCCAACGTCCTGACTTTC
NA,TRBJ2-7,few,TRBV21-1,CASSKALGDRNSYEQYF,TGTGCCAGCAGCAAAGCGTTAGGGGACAGGAATTCCTACGAGCAGTACTTC
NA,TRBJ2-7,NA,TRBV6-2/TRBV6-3,CASKTTGSYEQYF,TGTGCCAGCAAAACCACAGGATCCTACGAGCAGTACTTC
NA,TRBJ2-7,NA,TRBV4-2,CASSQGQPSDVQYF,TGTGCCAGCAGCCAAGGACAGCCGTCGGACGTTCAGTACTTC
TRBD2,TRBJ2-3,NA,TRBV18,CASSLQTSGTGTDTQYF,TGTGCCAGCTCCCTCCAGACTAGCGGGACCGGCACAGATACGCAGTATTTT
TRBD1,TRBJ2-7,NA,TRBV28,CASSGGQGIYEQYF,TGTGCCAGCAGTGGGGGACAGGGCATTTACGAGCAGTACTTC
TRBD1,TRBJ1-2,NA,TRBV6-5,CASSRTGYDYTF,TGTGCCAGCAGTCGGACAGGGTATGACTACACCTTC
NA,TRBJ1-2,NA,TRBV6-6,CASSPGPGAGYTF,TGTGCCAGCAGCCCAGGGCCGGGGGCGGGCTACACCTTC
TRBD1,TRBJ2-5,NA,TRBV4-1,CASSQVVRTGETQYF,TGCGCCAGCAGCCAAGTCGTCAGGACAGGAGAGACCCAGTACTTC